This TCR beta chain was identified during a study of blood T cell repertoires in COVID-19. Study-wide context: The study drew acute and convalescent COVID-19 samples from the United States, Italy and Spain.

Original handling: Estimation of nucleated cell counts was performed using reference gene primer amplification. The assay was immunoSEQ multiplex PCR, and TCRdb's table has in-frame clones only and misses some. V, J and clone size are taken as reported in that table, and D and trimming were inferred from the DNA itself. Found here are approximately 220,000 clones, 88% of them singletons; the top ten hold roughly 2.6%. Participants were placed into cohorts based on the clinical history they reported. V lost 3 bases to trimming and J lost 6 bases, with 17 bases between them. The CDR3 has 15 residues. The germline V gene has CDR1 MGHRA and CDR2 YSYEKL.

The sample consisted of PBMCs or T cells enriched from blood (not recorded which). The chain joins TRBV4-1 to TRBJ1-1; TRBD1 is a possible D gene (6 bases). The TCR sequence derives from a woman aged 25 to 39 who had recovered from COVID-19. CDR3 protein: CASSQPGGAYPEAFF. In nucleotides, the CDR3 is TGCGCCAGCAGCCAGCCGGGGGGGGCCTACCCTGAAGCTTTCTTT.